Following are 24 T cell receptor beta chains from one sample sequenced in a study of CD8 T cells in Susac syndrome. Random-hexamer reverse transcription was applied to roughly 0.5 to 1 ug RNA. From the immunoSEQ multiplex PCR reads, TCRdb called clonotypes with MiXCR, one entry per CDR3 protein. The sample contains over 95,000 distinct CDR3 sequences, about 93% of which appear only once. The sample was CD4+ T cells from PBMCs. These receptors all stem from a human donor in good health.

The J gene is TRBJ1-2, the V gene TRBV3-1; D not certain. The germline CDR1 and CDR2 sequences are LGHDT and YNNKEL (reference sequence). This CDR3 spans 13 amino acids. Between the trimmed V and J ends, which lost 0 bases and 9 bases, there was a span of 11 bases. The CDR3 nucleotides are TGTGCCAGCAGCCAAGAGCCGGTATGGAGCTACACCTTC. Amino acids: CASSQEPVWSYTF.

This sequence joins TRBV20-1 and TRBJ2-2; TRBD2 matches 10 bases. Germline-derived CDR1 and CDR2 are DFQATT and SNEGSKA (reference sequence). The CDR3 length is 15 residues. V was clipped by 3 bases and J by 4 bases; unmatched bases: 5. CDR3 in amino acids: CSARPSGRVTGELFF. The DNA of the CDR3 is TGCAGTGCTAGGCCTAGCGGGAGAGTCACCGGGGAGCTGTTTTTT.

The J gene is TRBJ2-5, the V gene TRBV27; D uncertain. Trimming pared 5 bases from V and 1 base from J, leaving 8 bases between. Germline V gene data show CDR1 as MNHEY and CDR2 as SMNVEV (reference sequence). CDR3 length equals 13 residues. CDR3 residues: CASSRPGQETQYF. The CDR3 DNA is TGTGCCAGCAGTCGGCCAGGCCAAGAGACCCAGTACTTC.

This clonotype was recorded only once. This chain links TRBV12-3 or TRBV12-4 with TRBJ1-4; TRBD1 agrees at 7 bases. With 6 bases clipped from V and 5 bases from J, the junction kept 6 bases outside the gene matches. The CDR3 runs to 14 residues. CDR3 protein: CASSPSTGNEKLFF. CDR3 sequence (DNA): TGTGCCAGCAGCCCTTCGACAGGGAATGAAAAACTGTTTTTT.

The DNA for the CDR3 is TGTGCCAGTTACAGGGGTCAGACTGAAGCTTTCTTT. The encoded protein is CASYRGQTEAFF. V and J are TRBV27 and TRBJ1-1; 7 bases map to TRBD1. Trimming took 9 bases from V and 5 from J; bases not matched to a gene: 6. CDR3 size: 12 residues. Germline CDR1 and CDR2: MNHEY and SMNVEV (reference sequence).

V gene TRBV7-8 combines with J gene TRBJ1-5; unclear D gene. This CDR3 contains 16 residues. The germline gives CDR1 SGHVS, CDR2 FQNEAQ. The V end lost 2 bases, the J end lost 1 base, and 12 bases lay between the germline ends. DNA for the CDR3: TGTGCCAGCAGCTTATCTCTGGGTGAAAGCAATCAGCCCCAGCATTTT. This encodes CASSLSLGESNQPQHF.

This clonotype was counted once. V gene TRBV3-1 combines with J gene TRBJ1-5; D not certain. CDR3 size: 12 residues. Germline assignment: CDR1 LGHDT and CDR2 YNNKEL (reference sequence). Trimming cost V 3 bases and J 7 bases, with 7 bases left between them. The CDR3 loop reads CASSQQGQPQHF. The CDR3 DNA sequence: TGTGCCAGCAGCCAGCAAGGGCAGCCCCAGCATTTT. The entire variable domain, with the rest obtained from reference TRBV3-1 and TRBJ1-5, is as follows: DTAVSQTPKYLVTQMGNDKSIKCEQNLGHDTMYWYKQDSKKFLKIMFSYNNKELIINETVPNRFSPKSPDKAHLNLHINSLELGDSAVYFCASSQQGQPQHFGDGTRLSIL.

The chain links TRBV29-1 to TRBJ2-2; D unresolved. The germline V gene has CDR1 SQVTM and CDR2 ANQGSEA. With 0 bases removed from V and 6 bases from J, the gap between germline ends came to 11 bases. The CDR3 is 14 residues long. The CDR3 spells CSVEDGVQAGELFF. CDR3 sequence (DNA): TGCAGCGTTGAAGATGGAGTTCAGGCCGGGGAGCTGTTTTTT.

This clonotype was counted once. The rearrangement links TRBV20-1 to TRBJ2-3; D gene uncertain. Trimming shortened V by 3 bases and J by 3 bases, and 13 bases separated the two germline ends. The CDR3 consists of 14 residues. Germline values: CDR1 DFQATT, CDR2 SNEGSKA (reference sequence). CDR3 sequence reads: CSASTPDGTDTQYF. DNA of the CDR3: TGCAGTGCTAGTACCCCCGACGGGACAGATACGCAGTATTTT.

The chain couples TRBV12-3 or TRBV12-4 to TRBJ2-3, with D unresolved. This CDR3 is built from 14 residues. The V and J ends lost 3 bases and 0 bases respectively, with 7 bases between them. CDR3 residues: CASSFGRSTDTQYF. Written as DNA, the CDR3 is TGTGCCAGCAGTTTCGGGCGGAGCACAGATACGCAGTATTTT.

The chain links TRBV20-1 to TRBJ1-1; 7 bases fit TRBD1. This CDR3 has 13 residues. Germline lookup yields CDR1 DFQATT and CDR2 SNEGSKA (reference sequence). J gave up 5 bases and V 6 bases, and 9 bases lay outside the gene matches. CDR3 residues: CSAQQGSGTEAFF. CDR3 DNA sequence: TGCAGTGCCCAACAGGGGTCGGGAACTGAAGCTTTCTTT.

The J gene is TRBJ1-5, the V gene TRBV20-1; D might be TRBD1 (5 bases). The CDR3 runs to 16 residues. V lost 1 base, J lost 0 bases, and 13 bases lay in between. CDR1 DFQATT and CDR2 SNEGSKA come from the germline V gene (reference sequence). The CDR3, as DNA: TGCAGTGCTAGAGTAGGCAGGGCCCTTAGCAATCAGCCCCAGCATTTT. It codes for CSARVGRALSNQPQHF.

The V and J genes are TRBV7-9 and TRBJ2-2; D call uncertain. The V and J ends lost 7 bases and 7 bases respectively, with 4 bases between them. The germline CDR1 and CDR2 sequences are SEHNR and FQNEAQ (reference sequence). This CDR3 is 10 amino acids long. The CDR3 DNA follows: TGTGCCAGCACCCTCGGGGAGCTGTTTTTT. This encodes CASTLGELFF.

V and J are TRBV4-3 and TRBJ2-7, with a tentative D call TRBD1 (6 bases). This CDR3 contains 17 residues. CDR1 LGHNA and CDR2 YSLEER come from the germline V gene. The V end was cut by 0 bases, the J end by 2 bases, with 17 bases between. CDR3 loop: CASSQDSSRDKTYEQYF. The CDR3 DNA sequence: TGCGCCAGCAGCCAAGATTCAAGTCGGGACAAGACCTACGAGCAGTACTTC.

The V call is TRBV20-1, the J call TRBJ2-7, with 8 nucleotides matching TRBD2. The germline V gene has CDR1 DFQATT and CDR2 SNEGSKA (reference sequence). The J segment lost 3 bases and the V segment lost 1 base, leaving 8 bases of the junction unmatched. The CDR3 is 15 amino acids. CDR3 in amino acids: CSARVPLAGRYEQYF. DNA of the CDR3: TGCAGTGCTAGAGTCCCCTTAGCGGGACGCTACGAGCAGTACTTC.

The rearrangement links TRBV7-2 to TRBJ1-1, with 7 positions matching TRBD1. Trimming at V came to 3 bases and at J to 4 bases, leaving 8 bases not matched to a gene. The germline gives CDR1 SGHTA, CDR2 FQGNSA. The CDR3 has 15 amino acids. The CDR3 is CASSFPGGAATEAFF. For the CDR3, the DNA is TGTGCCAGCAGCTTTCCAGGGGGGGCCGCCACTGAAGCTTTCTTT.

The chain has TRBV4-3 and TRBJ1-2; D is unclear. Per germline, CDR1 LGHNA and CDR2 YSLEER. The V end lost 0 bases, the J end lost 0 bases, and 14 bases lay between the germline ends. The CDR3 length is 17 residues. The CDR3 DNA reads TGCGCCAGCAGCCAAGATCTAAGGCAGCCCCCTAACTATGGCTACACCTTC. This encodes CASSQDLRQPPNYGYTF.

In DNA, the CDR3 is TGTGCCAGCAGCCAAGTTCTGGCGGCAGGTAATTTCTACGAGCAGTACTTC. Its translation: CASSQVLAAGNFYEQYF. V usage is TRBV14 and J usage is TRBJ2-7; D is unresolved. The CDR3 runs 17 residues. With 1 base removed from V and 3 bases from J, the gap between germline ends came to 19 bases. Germline V CDR1 and CDR2: SGHDN, FVKESK.

The chain links TRBV7-2 to TRBJ1-1; no reliable D call. V gave up 0 bases and J gave up 5 bases, with 10 bases separating them. The CDR3 is made up of 14 amino acids. Germline assignment: CDR1 SGHTA and CDR2 FQGNSA. The CDR3 DNA reads TGTGCCAGCAGCTTAGCGCGCGAGGGAACTGAAGCTTTCTTT. Its translation is CASSLAREGTEAFF.

This chain uses TRBV28 with TRBJ2-7; 13 bases map to TRBD2. Germline V gene sequence: CDR1 MDHEN, CDR2 SYDVKM. This CDR3 is 19 amino acids long. V was pared by 1 base and J by 1 base, with 10 bases of the junction left unmatched. CDR3 in DNA: TGTGCCAGCAGTTTATCAGGCGGACTAGCGGGAGTTAGATCCTACGAGCAGTACTTC. Translated: CASSLSGGLAGVRSYEQYF.

With regard to this clonotype: One end of the junction is discordant with germline, which a read error may explain. The CDR3 sequence: CATGQSYNSPLHF. In DNA form, the CDR3 reads TGCGCCACCGGACAGTCGTATAATTCACCCCTCCACTTT. The chain is built from TRBV14 and TRBJ1-6; D might be TRBD1 (6 bases). CDR1 and CDR2 (germline): SGHDN, FVKESK. The CDR3 sequence is 13 residues long.

J is TRBJ2-3 and V is TRBV5-1; the D gene is possibly TRBD2 (5 bases). In germline, CDR1 is SGHRS, CDR2 YFSETQ. The V gene lost 4 bases and the J gene lost 5 bases, with 14 bases spanning the gap. The length of the CDR3 is 14 residues. The CDR3 bases are TGCGCCAGCAGCGTCGGGAATATCGGAGATACGCAGTATTTT. This codes for CASSVGNIGDTQYF.

This chain connects TRBV20-1 to TRBJ1-1; D perhaps matches TRBD1 (5 bases). V was trimmed by 2 bases and J by 3 bases, leaving 13 bases between them. Per the germline V gene, CDR1 is DFQATT and CDR2 is SNEGSKA (reference sequence). The CDR3 extends over 14 amino acids. The CDR3 region is CSARQGSKDTEAFF. CDR3 nucleotide sequence: TGCAGTGCTAGACAGGGAAGTAAAGACACTGAAGCTTTCTTT.

The chain couples TRBV12-3 or TRBV12-4 to TRBJ2-2, with 7 bases identical to TRBD2. V lost 10 bases, J lost 1 base, and 6 bases stayed unmatched. The CDR3 is 14 residues long. The CDR3 DNA sequence: TGTGCCAACAGCGGGGAGGTGAACACCGGGGAGCTGTTTTTT. This gives the protein CANSGEVNTGELFF.